This T cell receptor (beta chain) was identified in a study of cytomegalovirus exposure and HLA in healthy donors. General study findings and limits: Per a later analysis, about 17,000 TCR beta sequences showed association with HLA alleles at 0.05 false discovery rate. Some segments of the V type, notably TRBV6-2 and TRBV6-3, were excluded as indistinguishable. When the data were analyzed later, several of the most significant clusters appeared to be linked to common viral pathogens.

Note on this clone: Its antigen is not identified.

CDR1 is GTSNPN, CDR2 SVGIG, per germline (reference sequence). V lost 1 base and J lost 0, with 10 bases in between. CDR3 length: 15 residues. The PCR contained 60 Vbeta and 13 Jbeta primers. Libraries were prepared by immunoSEQ multiplex PCR; TCRdb keeps only in-frame clonotypes and omits some of them. Among under 300,000 clones listed, 86% were seen once. The sample consisted of PBMCs. The rearrangement links TRBV30 to TRBJ2-1; a possible D gene is TRBD2 (5 bases). The receptor was isolated from a man aged 40-55 years in good health and CMV-seropositive. CDR3 in DNA: TGTGCCTGGAGTGCGGACTCCAGCTCCTACAATGAGCAGTTCTTC. Protein product: CAWSADSSSYNEQFF.